The T cell receptor beta chain described here comes from a study of shared clonotypes between healthy human individuals. Study conclusions and caveats: Generation of non-shared clonotypes was less probable than generation of clonotypes shared by all four donors. In several donors, around 5% of naive CD4 clonotypes appeared in common.

A remark on this clone: Antigen: not known.

CDR1 SGDLS and CDR2 YYNGEE come from the germline V gene. The CDR3 length is 15 residues. V was pared by 3 bases and J by 5 bases, with 8 bases of the junction left unmatched. Deep-level running was used for the assay. Study processing details: Filtering differed for immunoSEQ, which gave only junction sequences without quality scores. This table comes from immunoSEQ multiplex PCR, and its TCRdb copy is limited to in-frame clones, with some not included. For V, J and clone size, that table is used; D and trimming come from the DNA. This table holds 550,000 to 800,000 clones, around 72% found once. What was sequenced was memory CD4+ T cells sorted from blood. Sample subset: CD45RA-negative fraction. V gene TRBV9 combines with J gene TRBJ1-5, with 7 bases fitting TRBD1. The source is a woman aged 25 to 39 in good health. The DNA for the CDR3 is TGTGCCAGCAGCGCAGGGGGAGGGGACCATCAGCCCCAGCATTTT. It codes for CASSAGGGDHQPQHF. Looking up the rest from reference TRBV9 and TRBJ1-5 gives the full variable domain: DSGVTQTPKHLITATGQRVTLRCSPRSGDLSVYWYQQSLDQGLQFLIQYYNGEERAKGNILERFSAQQFPDLHSELNLSSLELGDSALYFCASSAGGGDHQPQHFGDGTRLSIL.